Below are 2 T cell receptor beta chains sequenced from a single sample in a study of cytomegalovirus exposure and HLA in healthy donors. The table came from immunoSEQ multiplex PCR; TCRdb's copy has only in-frame clones and leaves some out. In the table there are over 110,000 clones, around nine tenths of which are singletons. Source material: PBMCs. The receptor source for this set is a man between 18 and 35 years old in good health and CMV-seropositive.

The chain carries TRBV4-2 and TRBJ2-4, with 13 bases matching TRBD2. The CDR3 runs 19 residues. Germline CDR1 LGHNA, CDR2 YNFKEQ. V shed 0 bases, J shed 1 base, and the junction held 6 bases outside the gene matches. The CDR3 region is CASSQDGTSGNMAKNIQYF. The CDR3 DNA sequence: TGTGCCAGCAGCCAAGATGGGACTAGCGGGAATATGGCCAAAAACATTCAGTACTTC.

The rearrangement joins TRBV9 to TRBJ2-3; no reliable D call. V dropped 2 bases and J dropped 8 bases, with 6 bases sitting between them. The CDR3 has 11 residues. CDR1 and CDR2 from the germline V gene are SGDLS and YYNGEE. The CDR3 region is CASSVSGTQYF. DNA for the CDR3: TGTGCCAGCAGCGTTTCGGGTACGCAGTATTTT.